These 29 T cell receptor beta chains originate from one sample sequenced in a study of blood T cell repertoires in COVID-19. Generated by immunoSEQ multiplex PCR, the TCRdb table keeps only in-frame clones and is missing some. Seen here are around 400,000 clones, roughly 84% observed once, and the top ten hold roughly 1.4%. Material for sequencing was PBMCs or T cells enriched from blood (not recorded which). All receptors derive from a woman between 18 and 30 years old who had been exposed to COVID-19.

The rearrangement uses TRBV7-6 and TRBJ1-4; D remains unclear. This CDR3 comprises 16 residues. V was clipped by 2 bases and J by 0 bases, with 10 bases between them. CDR1 is SGHVS and CDR2 is FNYEAQ in the germline V gene. CDR3 DNA: TGTGCCAGCAGCTTATACACAGCTGCAACTAATGAAAAACTGTTTTTT. It translates to CASSLYTAATNEKLFF.

J is TRBJ2-3 and V is TRBV4-3, with 9 nucleotides matching TRBD2. V shed 1 base, J shed 6 bases, and the junction held 8 bases outside the gene matches. Germline loops: CDR1 LGHNA, CDR2 YSLEER. The CDR3 consists of 16 residues. The CDR3 sequence is CASSQVVASGDDTQYF. CDR3 coding DNA: TGCGCCAGCAGCCAAGTGGTCGCTAGCGGGGACGATACGCAGTATTTT.

V usage is TRBV6-5 and J usage is TRBJ1-5; D may be TRBD1 (6 bases). Germline values: CDR1 MNHEY, CDR2 SVGAGI. V shed 7 bases and J shed 2 bases, with 9 bases lying between them. This CDR3 spans 13 amino acids. Written as DNA, the CDR3 is TGTGCCAGCAAGGCAGGGGGCAATCAGCCCCAGCATTTT. Its translation: CASKAGGNQPQHF.

This clone was counted a few times. The chain links TRBV18 to TRBJ1-1, with D perhaps matching TRBD1 (5 bases). The V end lost 3 bases, the J end lost 11 bases, and 16 bases lay between the germline ends. The germline V gene encodes CDR1 KGHSH and CDR2 LQKENI. The CDR3 consists of 13 residues. As DNA, the CDR3 is TGTGCCAGCTCACCCGGGAGTACAGGCGCTGCTTTCTTT. This codes for CASSPGSTGAAFF. Filled out from reference TRBV18 and TRBJ1-1, the complete variable domain reads NAGVMQNPRHLVRRRGQEARLRCSPMKGHSHVYWYRQLPEEGLKFMVYLQKENIIDESGMPKERFSAEFPKEGPSILRIQQVVRGDSAAYFCASSPGSTGAAFFGQGTRLTVV.

The rearrangement joins TRBV7-3 to TRBJ1-3; TRBD1 agrees at 7 bases. Germline assignment: CDR1 SGHTA and CDR2 FQGTGA. V trimming: 9 bases; J trimming: 0 bases; junction bases outside the gene matches: 17. The CDR3 is 18 residues long. The CDR3 loop reads CASSLDRLSSSSGNTIYF. In DNA, the CDR3 is TGTGCCAGTAGTCTGGACAGGCTTTCCTCAAGCTCTGGAAACACCATATATTTT.

The chain combines TRBV30 with TRBJ2-3, with 12 nucleotides matching TRBD2. The V gene's germline CDR1 is GTSNPN and CDR2 SVGIG (reference sequence). V dropped 0 bases and J dropped 5; count of bases not matched to a gene: 3. The CDR3 length is 15 residues. CDR3 loop: CAWSVLAGGGDTQYF. The CDR3 DNA reads as TGTGCCTGGAGTGTACTAGCGGGGGGAGGAGATACGCAGTATTTT.

This chain links TRBV19 with TRBJ2-1, with D possibly being TRBD2 (5 bases). There are 17 residues in the CDR3. V gave up 9 bases and J gave up 2 bases, with 23 bases separating them. Germline V gene sequence: CDR1 LNHDA, CDR2 SQIVND (reference sequence). The CDR3 is CASEQSDAGGAYNEQFF. CDR3 bases: TGTGCCAGCGAACAGTCCGACGCGGGTGGGGCCTACAATGAGCAGTTCTTC. The full variable domain, its missing parts supplied by reference TRBV19 and TRBJ2-1, is DGGITQSPKYLFRKEGQNVTLSCEQNLNHDAMYWYRQDPGQGLRLIYYSQIVNDFQKGDIAEGYSVSREKKESFPLTVTSAQKNPTAFYLCASEQSDAGGAYNEQFFGPGTRLTVL.

V usage is TRBV27 and J usage is TRBJ2-7; D possibly corresponds to TRBD2 (5 bases). CDR3 length: 14 residues. Trimming took off 3 bases at V and 2 bases at J, with 11 bases between the two ends. The germline gives CDR1 MNHEY, CDR2 SMNVEV (reference sequence). The CDR3 DNA reads as TGTGCCAGCAGTTTGGTACAGCGGACCTACGAGCAGTACTTC. Translating it yields CASSLVQRTYEQYF.

The gene calls are TRBV28 and TRBJ2-1; TRBD2 aligns across 8 bases. The germline V gene encodes CDR1 MDHEN and CDR2 SYDVKM. V lost 5 bases, J lost 11 bases, and 17 bases stayed unmatched. The CDR3 loop spans 16 amino acids. CDR3 bases: TGTGCCAGCAGTCCTTACGGGGGGGCCGGATTTGGTAAGCAGTTCTTC. This translates into CASSPYGGAGFGKQFF.

This chain connects TRBV3-1 (or the pseudogene TRBV3-2) to TRBJ1-5, with 8 bases lining up with TRBD1. The CDR3 is made up of 15 amino acids. Germline trimming cut 6 bases from V and 8 bases from J; bases unmatched to any gene: 12. Germline V gene sequence: CDR1 LGHDT, CDR2 YNNKEL (reference sequence). CDR3 bases: TGTGCCAGCAGTCTTAGCAGGGGGCGTATGGAGCCCCAGCATTTT. This codes for CASSLSRGRMEPQHF.

This chain links TRBV18 with TRBJ2-7; a possible D gene is TRBD1 (6 bases). The CDR3 contains 13 residues. V lost 2 bases, J lost 7 bases, and 12 bases lay in between. Germline values: CDR1 KGHSH, CDR2 LQKENI. The CDR3 sequence is CASSPGVQGEQYF. The CDR3 nucleotides read TGTGCCAGCTCACCAGGGGTCCAGGGGGAGCAGTACTTC.

Here the CDR3 reads CASSLRLAGVETQYF. The CDR3 DNA follows: TGTGCCAGCAGTTTGCGACTAGCGGGGGTAGAGACCCAGTACTTC. The chain couples TRBV27 to TRBJ2-5; 12 bases match TRBD2. The trim removed 3 bases at V and 4 bases at J, leaving 3 bases unmatched. Germline V gene lookup returns CDR1 MNHEY and CDR2 SMNVEV (reference sequence). This CDR3 comprises 15 residues.

The chain links TRBV5-6 to TRBJ1-5; D is unclear. The CDR3 is 15 amino acids. CDR1 SGHDT and CDR2 YYEEEE come from the germline V gene. Trimming pared 0 bases from V and 6 bases from J, leaving 13 bases between. CDR3 in amino acids: CASSLGVAGSQPQHF. CDR3 sequence (DNA): TGTGCCAGCAGCTTGGGGGTAGCGGGGAGTCAGCCCCAGCATTTT.

J is TRBJ2-3 and V is TRBV5-1; TRBD2 matches at 11 bases. With V trimmed by 0 bases and J by 7 bases, 10 bases remained unmatched. CDR3 size: 17 residues. Germline lookup yields CDR1 SGHRS and CDR2 YFSETQ. CDR3 in DNA: TGCGCCAGCAGCTTGGTGGTCGTTGGGACTAGCGGTTATACGCAGTATTTT. Encoded protein: CASSLVVVGTSGYTQYF.

The V call is TRBV6-1, the J call TRBJ1-2; D not certain. With 5 bases removed from V and 2 bases from J, the gap between germline ends came to 12 bases. CDR3 length: 14 residues. Germline CDR1 reads MNHNS; CDR2 reads SASEGT. Written as DNA, the CDR3 is TGTGCCAGCAGTTTGGTGACGGGAAACTATGGCTACACCTTC. This sequence encodes CASSLVTGNYGYTF.

The CDR3 region has the DNA TGTGCCAGCAGCTTGGGCGGGGACTCCTACGAGCAGTACTTC. Translation gives CASSLGGDSYEQYF. The rearrangement uses TRBV5-4 and TRBJ2-7; tentative D call: TRBD2 (6 bases). The CDR3 has 14 residues. V was trimmed by 0 bases and J by 0 bases, leaving 7 bases between them. Germline V gene lookup returns CDR1 SGHNT and CDR2 YYREEE (reference sequence).

This chain links TRBV5-6 with TRBJ1-1; 9 bases match TRBD1. V lost 0 bases and J lost 3; bases outside the gene matches: 9. CDR3 size: 17 residues. CDR1 and CDR2 from the germline V gene are SGHDT and YYEEEE. The CDR3 nucleotides are TGTGCCAGCAGCTTGGACAGGGGGCATGAAGCGTACACTGAAGCTTTCTTT. It codes for CASSLDRGHEAYTEAFF.

CDR3 sequence: CASSAWTGDTEAFF. The CDR3, as DNA: TGTGCCAGCAGCGCCTGGACAGGGGACACTGAAGCTTTCTTT. The chain joins TRBV7-8 to TRBJ1-1; 9 bases map to TRBD1. The V gene's germline CDR1 is SGHVS and CDR2 FQNEAQ. The junction had 4 bases not matched to a gene; V was cut back by 5 bases and J by 3 bases. The CDR3 runs 14 residues.

The V call is TRBV7-6, the J call TRBJ2-7; D is perhaps TRBD1 (5 bases). Germline CDR1 is SGHVS and CDR2 is FNYEAQ. Trimming removed 3 bases at V and 6 bases at J, with 18 bases between. CDR3 size: 15 residues. The CDR3 DNA sequence: TGTGCCAGCAGCTTCATTGGGCAGGGAAGTGGCGAGCAGTACTTC. Translation gives CASSFIGQGSGEQYF.

The CDR3 spells CASSLMSTGQGNSPLHF. The CDR3 nucleotides are TGTGCCAGCAGTTTAATGTCGACAGGGCAGGGGAATTCACCCCTCCACTTT. The genes are TRBV27 and TRBJ1-6; 7 bases match TRBD1. The CDR3 has 17 residues. J gave up 7 bases and V 2 bases, and 11 bases lay outside the gene matches. Germline V gene lookup returns CDR1 MNHEY and CDR2 SMNVEV (reference sequence).

The V call is TRBV18, the J call TRBJ1-3; D call uncertain. Germline CDR1 is KGHSH and CDR2 is LQKENI. V lost 0 bases and J lost 8, with 8 bases in between. CDR3 length: 13 amino acids. CDR3 region: CASSPPQAYTIYF. CDR3 nucleotide sequence: TGTGCCAGCTCACCACCTCAGGCATACACCATATATTTT.

The V call is TRBV11-1, the J call TRBJ2-5; TRBD2 aligns across 7 bases. The length of the CDR3 is 16 residues. Trimming took 3 bases from V and 5 from J; bases not matched to a gene: 12. CDR1 SGHAT and CDR2 FQDESV come from the germline V gene (reference sequence). CDR3 in DNA: TGTGCCAGCAGCTTGAAAGGGACTAACGGTGGGGAGACCCAGTACTTC. Its translation is CASSLKGTNGGETQYF.

This clone came up once. An end of the junction does not agree with germline; a read error may underlie this. The chain carries TRBV25-1 and TRBJ2-1; D is perhaps TRBD2 (7 bases). Germline CDR1 and CDR2: MGHDK and SYGVNS. The CDR3 spans 17 residues. The CDR3 loop reads CASSDRNPGGAYDEQFF. The CDR3 coding sequence is TGTGCCAGCAGTGACAGAAACCCTGGGGGGGCCTACGATGAGCAGTTCTTC.

The chain couples TRBV7-3 to TRBJ2-7; D ambiguous. The V and J ends lost 11 bases and 0 bases respectively, with 5 bases between them. CDR1 is SGHTA, CDR2 FQGTGA, per germline. The length of the CDR3 is 10 residues. Written as DNA, the CDR3 is TGTGCCTTAGCCTCCTACGAGCAGTACTTC. Protein: CALASYEQYF.

In its sample, this clone was seen once. The chain is built from TRBV4-3 and TRBJ1-5; D is perhaps TRBD1 (5 bases). CDR1 and CDR2 from the germline V gene are LGHNA and YSLEER. Trimming pared 1 base from V and 4 bases from J, leaving 11 bases between. The CDR3 extends over 15 amino acids. The CDR3 DNA reads as TGCGCCAGCAGCCAAGCCAGACAGACAAATCAGCCCCAGCATTTT. Amino acids: CASSQARQTNQPQHF.

This clone turned up a few times. The chain links TRBV4-1 to TRBJ2-7; 7 bases map to TRBD2. Losses at the gene ends were 1 base for V and 1 base for J; bases not matched to a gene: 4. Germline-derived CDR1 and CDR2 are MGHRA and YSYEKL. The CDR3 totals 15 residues. The CDR3 sequence: CASSQAAGESYEQYF. As DNA, the CDR3 is TGCGCCAGCAGCCAAGCGGCGGGAGAGTCCTACGAGCAGTACTTC.

This chain links TRBV6-2 or TRBV6-3 with TRBJ2-1; 9 positions match TRBD2. The CDR3 is made up of 17 amino acids. Unmatched junction bases numbered 10, after V lost 2 bases and J lost 5 bases. The germline CDR1 and CDR2 sequences are MNHEY and SVGEGT. The CDR3 is CASSYRRLAGSNNEQFF. The CDR3 nucleotides are TGTGCCAGCAGTTACCGGCGTCTAGCGGGAAGTAACAATGAGCAGTTCTTC.

This clone is a singleton in its sample. The genes are TRBV19 and TRBJ2-7, with D perhaps matching TRBD2 (6 bases). The germline V and J ends were trimmed by 4 bases and 2 bases, with 15 bases remaining between them. This CDR3 is built from 15 residues. From germline, CDR1 is LNHDA and CDR2 SQIVND (reference sequence). CDR3 in DNA: TGTGCCAGTAGTACCAGATCTGGGGGGACCTACGAGCAGTACTTC. Translating it yields CASSTRSGGTYEQYF.

The gene calls are TRBV23-1 and TRBJ1-2; possibly TRBD1 for D (6 bases). TRBV23-1 is an ORF, with its function uncertain. Deletions cut 6 bases from V and 2 bases from J, with 16 bases between. CDR3 length equals 15 residues. As DNA, the CDR3 is TGCGCCAGCAGAGGGCAGGGGCGCGGGAACTATGGCTACACCTTC. As protein: CASRGQGRGNYGYTF.